This T cell receptor beta chain was recorded in a study of pediatric ulcerative colitis. Study overall: Ulcerative colitis patients had pancolitis or left-sided colitis, with confirming histology. Study outcomes and limitations: Ulcerative colitis patients shared more blood-rectal clones than controls. Some T cells in rectal biopsies may come from blood, especially with overt colitis. Rectal repertoires separated controls, mild-moderate and acute severe colitis.

From germline, CDR1 is SNHLY and CDR2 FYNNEI. V was trimmed by 4 bases and J by 2 bases, leaving 8 bases between them. The CDR3 length is 14 residues. A remark on this clone: Its antigen remains unknown. Other DNA sequences in this specimen translate into the identical CDR3.

The rectum was sampled with one to two pinch biopsies at colonoscopy. Here immunoSEQ multiplex PCR was the method, and the copy in TCRdb shows in-frame clones only, minus some. The table includes over 45,000 clones, around 76% detected once. This receptor was identified in a girl aged 5 to 17 with moderate ulcerative colitis. The chain links TRBV2 to TRBJ1-4; perhaps TRBD1 as D (5 bases). The sequencing input was gut tissue. The CDR3 region has the DNA TGTGCCAGCAGTGGGGGCAGGACTAATGAAAAACTGTTTTTT. This gives the protein CASSGGRTNEKLFF. Supplemented by reference TRBV2 and TRBJ1-4, the full variable domain reads EPEVTQTPSHQVTQMGQEVILRCVPISNHLYFYWYRQILGQKVEFLVSFYNNEISEKSEIFDDQFSVERPDGSNFTLKIRSTKLEDSAMYFCASSGGRTNEKLFFGSGTQLSVL.